The present T cell receptor (beta chain) was sequenced within a study of blood T cell repertoires in COVID-19. Study-wide context: In each case, the material was cDNA or gDNA derived from T cells, B-cell-depleted T cells, or PBMCs.

Per the study methods: Nucleated cell counts were estimated from reference gene primer amplification. Profiling relied on immunoSEQ multiplex PCR, and the TCRdb table lists in-frame clones only, not all of them. That table gives V, J and clone size, and the DNA gave D and trimming. The data hold over 130,000 clones, with 85% observed a single time. This clone was found once. Looked up from germline, CDR1 is SGHAT and CDR2 is FQNNGV. This CDR3 has 16 residues. V lost 5 bases, J lost 6 bases, and 23 bases lay in between. The chain carries TRBV11-2 and TRBJ2-7; perhaps TRBD1 as D (5 bases). Sequenced sample: peripheral blood. The clonotype comes from a man aged 45-65 years with acute or convalescent COVID-19. In nucleotides, the CDR3 is TGTGCCAGCAGCCCGTGGGGCTCCCCCACTTTAGCCGAGCAGTACTTC. Translated, it gives CASSPWGSPTLAEQYF.